The rows below give T cell receptor beta chains drawn from one sample of a study of T cells after posttransplantation cyclophosphamide. The protocol was immunoSEQ multiplex PCR, while the TCRdb copy is restricted to in-frame clones and leaves out a portion. Of roughly 11,000 clones in the sample, around 90% were seen once. The sample consisted of PBMCs, taken after allogeneic stem cell transplant with posttransplant cyclophosphamide. The receptor set was obtained from a female patient between 30 and 45 years old who received an allogeneic stem cell transplant from an unrelated donor, was CMV-positive, and had no GVHD. Certain T cells may be donor cells from the graft. Each CDR3 is given with its conserved first and last residue. The D gene is left open where the match is weak. Size is stated for part of the rows, as once, few or many counts, or as a class when the clone is expanded.

-,TRBV6-5,TRBJ2-7,once,TGTGCCCCACGAGGTGGCACCTCGTTCTACGAGCAGTACTTC,CAPRGGTSFYEQYF
TRBD1,TRBV28,TRBJ2-2,-,TGTGCCGGCCAGCCCCAGGGGGCGGGTGCCGGGGAGCTGTTTTTT,CAGQPQGAGAGELFF
TRBD1,TRBV7-9,TRBJ2-2,-,TGTGCCAGCAGCCCCGGGACAGGGGGAACCGGGGAGCTGTTTTTT,CASSPGTGGTGELFF
TRBD2,TRBV28,TRBJ2-7,-,TGTGCCAGCAGCGAGGTTCCGGAAGCGGGGGGGCGCGTTGCCGAGCAGTACTTC,CASSEVPEAGGRVAEQYF
-,TRBV5-1,TRBJ1-5,-,TGCGCCAGCAGCTTGAGCCCCCTACAGGGTATAGGCAATCAGCCCCAGCATTTT,CASSLSPLQGIGNQPQHF
-,TRBV5-1,TRBJ2-6,once,TGCGCCAGCAGCCAGGATGACAACGTCCTGACTTTC,CASSQDDNVLTF
-,TRBV30,TRBJ1-1,few,TGTGCCTGGAGTTTGAGGGCTGAAGCTTTCTTT,CAWSLRAEAFF
TRBD1,TRBV5-1,TRBJ2-1,-,TGCGCCAGCAGCTTGAACGGACAGGGGGCGGGTAATGAGCAGTTCTTC,CASSLNGQGAGNEQFF
-,TRBV5-1,TRBJ2-7,-,TGCGCCAGCAGCTTAACAGGCAACGAGCAGTACTTC,CASSLTGNEQYF
-,TRBV27,TRBJ1-1,-,TGTGCCAGCAGTCCCGACCTAGCCCCCACTGAAGCTTTCTTT,CASSPDLAPTEAFF
TRBD1,TRBV10-3,TRBJ1-4,few,TGTGCCATCAGTGACCGACAGGGAAGTAATGAAAAACTGTTTTTT,CAISDRQGSNEKLFF
TRBD1,TRBV5-1,TRBJ2-7,-,TGCGCCAGCTCACCCGGGACAGGGGGTGACGAGCAGTACTTC,CASSPGTGGDEQYF
-,TRBV6-1,TRBJ2-7,-,TGTGCCAGCAGTGAATACAGTTGGGTGCCAACCTACGAGCAGTACTTC,CASSEYSWVPTYEQYF
-,TRBV7-9,TRBJ2-7,-,TGTGCCAGCAGCTTAACGGGACATTACGTTTTCGAGCAGTACTTC,CASSLTGHYVFEQYF
TRBD1,TRBV7-9,TRBJ1-1,-,TGTGCCAGCAGCGGGAAGACAGGGGTGAGGGAAGCTTTCTTT,CASSGKTGVREAFF
-,TRBV7-2,TRBJ2-7,-,TGTGCCAGCAGCTTAGTCGGAGTAGCCAACTACGAGCAGTACTTC,CASSLVGVANYEQYF
TRBD1,TRBV29-1,TRBJ1-1,-,TGCAGCGTAGGGACAGGGGGATACACTGAAGCTTTCTTT,CSVGTGGYTEAFF
-,TRBV27,TRBJ2-7,-,TGTGCCAGCAGTCGCCGTGAACAGTTGGGTTCCTACGAGCAGTACTTC,CASSRREQLGSYEQYF
-,TRBV5-3,TRBJ2-7,-,TGTGCCAGGCCTGGACTCTTCTACGAGCAGTACTTC,CARPGLFYEQYF
TRBD2,TRBV28,TRBJ2-1,-,TGTGCCAGCAGTTCCCGGACTAGCGGCCTGGGGGAAAATGAGCAGTTCTTC,CASSSRTSGLGENEQFF
-,TRBV29-1,TRBJ2-5,-,TGCAGCACCTGGGGGGTGGCTGGCCAAGAGACCCAGTACTTC,CSTWGVAGQETQYF
-,TRBV11-2,TRBJ1-5,-,TGTGCCAGCAGCCGACGACAGGAAGGACAGCCCCAGCATTTT,CASSRRQEGQPQHF
TRBD1,TRBV2,TRBJ1-2,-,TGTGCCAGTGCGGACTTGGACAGGACAAAGGCAAGGGATGGCTACACCTTC,CASADLDRTKARDGYTF
TRBD1,TRBV28,TRBJ1-5,-,TGTGCCAGCAGTTTATGGGGCGGGACAGGGTTCAATCAGCCCCAGCATTTT,CASSLWGGTGFNQPQHF
-,TRBV27,TRBJ1-6,-,TGTGCCAGCAGTTTATGGGGGGGCGGCGATTCACCCCTCCACTTT,CASSLWGGGDSPLHF
TRBD1,TRBV4-1,TRBJ1-5,-,TGCGCCAGCAGCCAAACGGGGAGGACAGGGGCGCAGCCCCAGCATTTT,CASSQTGRTGAQPQHF
-,TRBV7-9,TRBJ1-1,-,TGTGCCAGCAGTAACGACAGGGAAGCTTTCTTT,CASSNDREAFF
-,TRBV7-3,TRBJ2-5,-,TGTGCCAGCAGCTTATCCCCGGGGGAGACCCAGTACTTC,CASSLSPGETQYF
TRBD2,TRBV4-2,TRBJ2-5,-,TGTGCCAGCAGCCCCGCAGCAAGCGGGGGGCCCAATCAAGAGACCCAGTACTTC,CASSPAASGGPNQETQYF
TRBD1,TRBV28,TRBJ1-5,-,TGTGCCAGCACACTCGACAGGGGGCCTAACAGGGACTACCAGCCCCAGCATTTT,CASTLDRGPNRDYQPQHF
TRBD2,TRBV27,TRBJ2-1,-,TGTGCCAGCAGTCCAAGCGGGGGAGCCTACAATGAGCAGTTCTTC,CASSPSGGAYNEQFF
-,TRBV7-8,TRBJ2-5,-,TGTGCCAGCAGCTTAAATAGCGCGGGGTCCCAAGAGACCCAGTACTTC,CASSLNSAGSQETQYF
TRBD1,TRBV5-6,TRBJ2-1,few,TGTGCCAGCAGCCCGAGACGGACAGGGGGGACCCATGAGCAGTTCTTC,CASSPRRTGGTHEQFF
-,TRBV7-9,TRBJ1-1,-,TGTGCCAGCAGCTTATCGCAGGGACAGAACACTGAAGCTTTCTTT,CASSLSQGQNTEAFF
-,TRBV29-1,TRBJ1-1,-,TGCAGCGCCGGGGAGACCCCGGGCACTGAAGCTTTCTTT,CSAGETPGTEAFF
-,TRBV2,TRBJ1-1,-,TGTGCCAGCAGTGAAGCGGTAACCCACCGGGGCACTGAAGCTTTCTTT,CASSEAVTHRGTEAFF
TRBD1,TRBV6-6,TRBJ1-5,-,TGTGCCAGCAGTGACAGGGGAAGGACCAATCAGCCCCAGCATTTT,CASSDRGRTNQPQHF
-,TRBV27,TRBJ2-5,-,TGTGCCAGCAGGACCCTAGGGACTGAAGAGACCCAGTACTTC,CASRTLGTEETQYF
-,TRBV10-2,TRBJ2-6,-,TGCGCCAGCAGCCCGCTCAGTATCTCTGGGGCCAACGTCCTGACTTTC,CASSPLSISGANVLTF